The 9 T cell receptor beta chains below all came from one sample that was sequenced in a study of preoperative IRX-2 immunotherapy in early breast cancer. Measured with immunoSEQ multiplex PCR; TCRdb has only the in-frame clones, and not every one. In the table there are more than 20,000 clones, around 74% of which are singletons. Regarding treatment: preoperative locoregional IRX-2 cytokine immunotherapy. Sequences were derived from lymph node tissue, sampled after IRX-2 immunotherapy. The origin of the receptors is a human donor with breast cancer.

This clone was counted a few times. The sample has other DNA sequences that encode this CDR3 too. The chain joins TRBV29-1 to TRBJ1-2; weak D call: TRBD1 (5 bases). From germline, CDR1 is SQVTM and CDR2 ANQGSEA. The CDR3 extends over 13 amino acids. Trimming took 2 bases from V and 5 from J, leaving 12 bases between them. The CDR3 DNA sequence: TGCAGCGTTGAATCTGGAGACAGATATGGCTACACCTTC. This translates into CSVESGDRYGYTF.

The chain recombines TRBV14 with TRBJ2-2; no reliable D call. Germline assignment: CDR1 SGHDN and CDR2 FVKESK. The CDR3 consists of 13 residues. The V end lost 1 base, the J end lost 4 bases, and 4 bases lay between the germline ends. The CDR3 DNA sequence: TGTGCCAGCAGCCAAGCGGCCACCGGGGAGCTGTTTTTT. Its protein product is CASSQAATGELFF.

CDR3 DNA sequence: TGCGCCAGCAGCCAAGACGGGAAGGGGGCAGGTGAGCAGTTCTTC. This codes for CASSQDGKGAGEQFF. The chain couples TRBV1 to TRBJ2-1; the D call TRBD1 from the table was never checked on the DNA. TRBV1 is listed as a pseudogene. The CDR3 length is 15 residues.

The V gene is TRBV11-3, the J gene TRBJ2-6, with D possibly matching TRBD1 (6 bases). The CDR3 consists of 17 residues. V dropped 5 bases and J dropped 0 bases, with 14 bases sitting between them. Germline CDR1 is SGHNT and CDR2 is YENEEA. CDR3 loop: CASSVRQGSSGANVLTF. As DNA, the CDR3 is TGTGCCAGCAGCGTCCGTCAGGGGTCCTCTGGGGCCAACGTCCTGACTTTC. Combining the CDR3 with reference TRBV11-3 and TRBJ2-6 gives the whole variable domain EAGVVQSPRYKIIEKKQPVAFWCNPISGHNTLYWYLQNLGQGPELLIRYENEEAVDDSQLPKDRFSAERLKGVDSTLKIQPAELGDSAVYLCASSVRQGSSGANVLTFGAGSRLTVL.

The chain links TRBV7-4 to TRBJ2-1; D call uncertain. This CDR3 comprises 14 residues. V lost 5 bases to trimming and J lost 12 bases, with 20 bases between them. Germline loops: CDR1 SGHVT, CDR2 SQSDAQ. The CDR3 DNA follows: TGTGCCAGCAGCCCGTCCCCGTCGGTCTTAGGGCAGTTCTTC. It is translated as CASSPSPSVLGQFF.

The gene calls are TRBV28 and TRBJ1-2; no definite D call. Trimming pared 5 bases from V and 7 bases from J, leaving 11 bases between. The germline CDR1 and CDR2 sequences are MDHEN and SYDVKM. The CDR3 runs to 12 residues. The CDR3 here is CASSGRLGGYTF. The DNA for the CDR3 is TGTGCCAGCAGTGGCCGCCTCGGTGGCTACACCTTC.

This chain joins TRBV7-6 and TRBJ2-1; a possible D gene is TRBD1 (5 bases). The germline CDR1 and CDR2 sequences are SGHVS and FNYEAQ. The V and J ends lost 5 bases and 0 bases respectively, with 11 bases between them. The CDR3 contains 15 residues. For the CDR3, the DNA is TGTGCCAGCAGCCCGGCAGGGCGCTCCTACAATGAGCAGTTCTTC. It codes for CASSPAGRSYNEQFF.

This sequence joins TRBV12-5 and TRBJ2-3; 12 positions agree with TRBD2. Germline loops: CDR1 LGHNT, CDR2 FRNRAP. The ends lost 1 base at V and 4 bases at J; junction bases unmatched: 3. This CDR3 has 16 amino acids. The DNA for the CDR3 is TGTGCTAGTGGTTTGGGGACTAGCGGGATGGCAGATACGCAGTATTTT. Amino acids: CASGLGTSGMADTQYF.

The V and J genes are TRBV11-3 and TRBJ2-1, with D perhaps TRBD2 (6 bases). The V end lost 6 bases, the J end lost 2 bases, and 14 bases lay between the germline ends. This CDR3 spans 15 amino acids. Germline loops: CDR1 SGHNT, CDR2 YENEEA. The CDR3 loop is CASSTGTSTYNEQFF. CDR3 DNA: TGTGCCAGCAGTACCGGGACTTCAACCTACAATGAGCAGTTCTTC.